This T cell receptor beta chain originates from a study of beta chain features in type 1 diabetes. Overall study: Healthy donors resembled patients in age, gender and cell yields. Taken together, all samples contributed approximately 110 million examined sorted cells.

The entirety of the isolated RNA underwent reverse transcription, so expressed TCRB transcripts were sequenced. Some clones are missing from TCRdb's copy, which holds only in-frame ones; the method was immunoSEQ multiplex PCR. Of 310,000 or so clones in the sample, 7% to 9% were seen once. The TCR comes from a woman aged 18-35 years in good health. Sequenced sample: central memory CD4+ T cells from blood.

The CDR3 nucleotides read TGCGCCAGCAGTTCTATGGGACAGGGGGAAGATACGCAGTATTTT. Encoded protein: CASSSMGQGEDTQYF. The V call is TRBV4-3, the J call TRBJ2-3; 11 nucleotides align to TRBD1. CDR3 size: 15 residues. Germline V gives CDR1 LGHNA, CDR2 YSLEER. V lost 6 bases and J lost 5; bases outside the gene matches: 7.